This is a list of T cell receptor beta chains from one sample in a study of blood T cell repertoires in COVID-19. Using immunoSEQ multiplex PCR, the repertoire was profiled, and TCRdb retains in-frame clones only, with some absent. Of approximately 210,000 clones detected, roughly four fifths appear once; the ten largest clones hold about 2.7%. The sample taken for sequencing was peripheral blood. Receptors originate from a woman aged 40-49 years with active or convalescent COVID-19. Both conserved end residues are part of each CDR3. D genes are given only for firm matches. A clone size is listed for some rows: how often the clone was seen (once, few, many), or a class if it is expanded.

j_call: TRBJ1-2; clone_size: many; v_call: TRBV3-1/TRBV3-2; d_call: NA; cdr3_aa: CASSPSTGGYYGYTF; cdr3_nt: TGTGCCAGCAGCCCTTCGACAGGCGGATACTATGGCTACACCTTC
j_call: TRBJ2-6; clone_size: NA; v_call: TRBV7-3; d_call: NA; cdr3_aa: CASSSDSSGANVLTF; cdr3_nt: TGTGCCAGCAGCTCAGACAGCTCTGGGGCCAACGTCCTGACTTTC
j_call: TRBJ2-1; clone_size: NA; v_call: TRBV10-2; d_call: TRBD1; cdr3_aa: CASRDAGQGNNEQFF; cdr3_nt: TGCGCCAGCAGGGACGCAGGACAGGGGAACAATGAGCAGTTCTTC
j_call: TRBJ1-2; clone_size: NA; v_call: TRBV20-1; d_call: NA; cdr3_aa: CSASITTASNYGYTF; cdr3_nt: TGCAGTGCTAGTATAACGACAGCCTCTAACTATGGCTACACCTTC
j_call: TRBJ2-3; clone_size: NA; v_call: TRBV27; d_call: NA; cdr3_aa: CASSLSVEGTQYF; cdr3_nt: TGTGCCAGCAGTTTATCGGTTGAGGGTACGCAGTATTTT
j_call: TRBJ2-1; clone_size: NA; v_call: TRBV11-2; d_call: TRBD2; cdr3_aa: CASSLGLAGAQDEQFF; cdr3_nt: TGTGCCAGCAGCTTAGGACTAGCGGGAGCTCAGGATGAGCAGTTCTTC
j_call: TRBJ1-2; clone_size: NA; v_call: TRBV5-4; d_call: NA; cdr3_aa: CASSLVSNYGYTF; cdr3_nt: TGTGCCAGCAGCTTGGTCTCGAACTATGGCTACACCTTC
j_call: TRBJ1-1; clone_size: few; v_call: TRBV7-9; d_call: NA; cdr3_aa: CASSSSGGMNTEAFF; cdr3_nt: TGTGCCAGCAGCTCCTCGGGGGGGATGAACACTGAAGCTTTCTTT
j_call: TRBJ1-6; clone_size: NA; v_call: TRBV2; d_call: NA; cdr3_aa: CASSPFGGEGSPLHF; cdr3_nt: TGTGCCAGCAGCCCGTTCGGAGGGGAGGGTTCACCCCTCCACTTT
j_call: TRBJ1-2; clone_size: NA; v_call: TRBV30; d_call: NA; cdr3_aa: CAWSVTGDGYTF; cdr3_nt: TGTGCCTGGAGCGTGACAGGAGACGGCTACACCTTC
j_call: TRBJ1-2; clone_size: NA; v_call: TRBV5-6; d_call: NA; cdr3_aa: CASSRGRANYGYTF; cdr3_nt: TGTGCCAGCAGCCGTGGGAGGGCGAACTATGGCTACACCTTC
j_call: TRBJ1-1; clone_size: NA; v_call: TRBV6-5; d_call: NA; cdr3_aa: CASIEGGGLDTEAFF; cdr3_nt: TGTGCCAGCATCGAAGGGGGGGGGTTGGACACTGAAGCTTTCTTT
j_call: TRBJ1-4; clone_size: few; v_call: TRBV18; d_call: TRBD1; cdr3_aa: CASSPMTGAGEKLFF; cdr3_nt: TGTGCCAGCTCACCAATGACAGGGGCGGGAGAAAAACTGTTTTTT
j_call: TRBJ2-7; clone_size: NA; v_call: TRBV9; d_call: NA; cdr3_aa: CASSVEGRYEQYF; cdr3_nt: TGTGCCAGCAGCGTAGAGGGGAGGTACGAGCAGTACTTC
j_call: TRBJ2-7; clone_size: NA; v_call: TRBV10-3; d_call: TRBD1; cdr3_aa: CAISPDRGPSRYEQYF; cdr3_nt: TGTGCCATCAGTCCTGACAGGGGCCCGAGCCGTTACGAGCAGTACTTC
j_call: TRBJ2-1; clone_size: NA; v_call: TRBV6-5; d_call: NA; cdr3_aa: CASSLEGRADEQFF; cdr3_nt: TGTGCCAGCAGTTTGGAGGGCCGGGCCGATGAGCAGTTCTTC
j_call: TRBJ1-1; clone_size: few; v_call: TRBV10-3; d_call: NA; cdr3_aa: CAISESVDRIYTEAFF; cdr3_nt: TGTGCCATCAGTGAGTCGGTCGACAGGATATACACTGAAGCTTTCTTT
j_call: TRBJ2-1; clone_size: NA; v_call: TRBV7-3; d_call: TRBD1; cdr3_aa: CASSPWTGANEQFF; cdr3_nt: TGTGCCAGCAGCCCGTGGACAGGGGCCAATGAGCAGTTCTTC
j_call: TRBJ1-5; clone_size: NA; v_call: TRBV10-2; d_call: TRBD1; cdr3_aa: CASRQLDRANQPQHF; cdr3_nt: TGCGCCAGCAGGCAACTGGACAGGGCTAATCAGCCCCAGCATTTT
j_call: TRBJ1-2; clone_size: NA; v_call: TRBV2; d_call: NA; cdr3_aa: CARGGSQGGYGYTF; cdr3_nt: TGTGCCAGAGGGGGTAGCCAGGGTGGGTATGGCTACACCTTC
j_call: TRBJ2-7; clone_size: NA; v_call: TRBV10-3; d_call: TRBD1; cdr3_aa: CAIARQGRRYEQYF; cdr3_nt: TGTGCCATCGCCCGACAGGGACGGAGATACGAGCAGTACTTC
j_call: TRBJ1-1; clone_size: NA; v_call: TRBV25-1; d_call: NA; cdr3_aa: CASSRRQGKSEAFF; cdr3_nt: TGTGCCAGCAGCCGGCGGCAGGGGAAGTCTGAAGCTTTCTTT
j_call: TRBJ2-5; clone_size: once; v_call: TRBV7-2; d_call: TRBD2; cdr3_aa: CASSSSGGGRETQYF; cdr3_nt: TGTGCCAGCAGCTCCTCGGGGGGGGGCCGGGAGACCCAGTACTTC
j_call: TRBJ1-2; clone_size: NA; v_call: TRBV6-2/TRBV6-3; d_call: TRBD1; cdr3_aa: CASSYWGQTNYGYTF; cdr3_nt: TGTGCCAGCAGTTACTGGGGACAGACAAACTATGGCTACACCTTC
j_call: TRBJ2-5; clone_size: NA; v_call: TRBV7-7; d_call: TRBD2; cdr3_aa: CASSLGGGAVETQYF; cdr3_nt: TGTGCTAGCAGCTTAGGCGGGGGGGCCGTAGAGACCCAGTACTTC
j_call: TRBJ2-1; clone_size: once; v_call: TRBV6-4; d_call: TRBD2; cdr3_aa: CASRKLAGGHNEQFF; cdr3_nt: TGTGCCAGCAGAAAACTAGCGGGGGGCCACAATGAGCAGTTCTTC
j_call: TRBJ1-3; clone_size: NA; v_call: TRBV7-8; d_call: NA; cdr3_aa: CASSGSNTIYF; cdr3_nt: TGTGCCAGCAGTGGCAGTAACACCATATATTTT
j_call: TRBJ1-2; clone_size: NA; v_call: TRBV9; d_call: NA; cdr3_aa: CASSVAEGPYGYTF; cdr3_nt: TGTGCCAGCAGCGTAGCTGAGGGTCCCTATGGCTACACCTTC
j_call: TRBJ1-1; clone_size: NA; v_call: TRBV27; d_call: TRBD1; cdr3_aa: CASSSPTGGITEAFF; cdr3_nt: TGTGCCAGCAGTTCGCCTACAGGGGGCATCACTGAAGCTTTCTTT
j_call: TRBJ2-3; clone_size: NA; v_call: TRBV24-1; d_call: TRBD2; cdr3_aa: CATSDFTSGSTDTQYF; cdr3_nt: TGTGCCACCAGTGATTTCACTAGCGGGAGCACAGATACGCAGTATTTT
j_call: TRBJ2-7; clone_size: NA; v_call: TRBV7-2; d_call: NA; cdr3_aa: CASSLGGRGREQYF; cdr3_nt: TGTGCCAGCAGCTTAGGTGGCAGGGGAAGAGAGCAGTACTTC
j_call: TRBJ2-2; clone_size: NA; v_call: TRBV7-9; d_call: NA; cdr3_aa: CASTSSREDTGELFF; cdr3_nt: TGTGCCAGCACCTCTTCAAGGGAGGACACCGGGGAGCTGTTTTTT
j_call: TRBJ1-2; clone_size: once; v_call: TRBV5-6; d_call: TRBD1; cdr3_aa: CASRAGQGAGGYTF; cdr3_nt: TGTGCCAGCAGGGCGGGACAGGGGGCCGGTGGCTACACCTTC
j_call: TRBJ1-5; clone_size: NA; v_call: TRBV11-2; d_call: TRBD1; cdr3_aa: CASSRRQGSNQPQHF; cdr3_nt: TGTGCCAGCAGCCGGCGACAGGGCAGCAATCAGCCCCAGCATTTT
j_call: TRBJ1-2; clone_size: NA; v_call: TRBV5-1; d_call: TRBD1; cdr3_aa: CASSWGPGTGVEGYTF; cdr3_nt: TGCGCCAGCAGCTGGGGACCGGGGACAGGTGTAGAAGGCTACACCTTC
j_call: TRBJ2-7; clone_size: NA; v_call: TRBV5-1; d_call: TRBD1; cdr3_aa: CASSLEGTGGYEQYF; cdr3_nt: TGCGCCAGCAGCTTGGAGGGGACAGGCGGCTACGAGCAGTACTTC
j_call: TRBJ1-1; clone_size: NA; v_call: TRBV7-3; d_call: NA; cdr3_aa: CASSFTGRGEAFF; cdr3_nt: TGTGCCAGCAGCTTTACAGGAAGGGGTGAAGCTTTCTTT
j_call: TRBJ2-5; clone_size: NA; v_call: TRBV19; d_call: TRBD2; cdr3_aa: CASSLLAGLMETQYF; cdr3_nt: TGTGCCAGTAGTCTCCTAGCGGGATTAATGGAGACCCAGTACTTC
j_call: TRBJ2-2; clone_size: NA; v_call: TRBV6-5; d_call: NA; cdr3_aa: CASSYSRHTNTGELFF; cdr3_nt: TGTGCCAGCAGTTACTCGAGACATACGAACACCGGGGAGCTGTTTTTT
j_call: TRBJ2-3; clone_size: NA; v_call: TRBV5-8; d_call: TRBD2; cdr3_aa: CASPAGGGPFRSTDTQYF; cdr3_nt: TGTGCCAGCCCGGCGGGGGGGGGCCCTTTTAGGAGCACAGATACGCAGTATTTT
j_call: TRBJ1-4; clone_size: NA; v_call: TRBV4-2; d_call: NA; cdr3_aa: CASSQVNNQDEKLFF; cdr3_nt: TGTGCCAGCAGCCAAGTTAACAACCAGGATGAAAAACTGTTTTTT
j_call: TRBJ2-7; clone_size: NA; v_call: TRBV4-1; d_call: NA; cdr3_aa: CASSQDYYEQYF; cdr3_nt: TGCGCCAGCAGCCAAGACTACTACGAGCAGTACTTC
j_call: TRBJ1-2; clone_size: NA; v_call: TRBV10-3; d_call: TRBD1; cdr3_aa: CAIRARTGNYGYTF; cdr3_nt: TGTGCCATCAGGGCCCGGACAGGAAACTATGGCTACACCTTC
j_call: TRBJ2-1; clone_size: NA; v_call: TRBV18; d_call: NA; cdr3_aa: CASSHRRADYNEQFF; cdr3_nt: TGTGCCAGCTCACATCGGCGGGCGGACTACAATGAGCAGTTCTTC
j_call: TRBJ1-1; clone_size: NA; v_call: TRBV18; d_call: TRBD1; cdr3_aa: CASSPGQTMNTEAFF; cdr3_nt: TGTGCCAGCTCACCGGGACAGACAATGAACACTGAAGCTTTCTTT
j_call: TRBJ1-2; clone_size: once; v_call: TRBV28; d_call: TRBD1; cdr3_aa: CASSARQGAKTNYGYTF; cdr3_nt: TGTGCCAGCAGTGCCCGACAGGGGGCAAAGACTAACTATGGCTACACCTTC
j_call: TRBJ1-1; clone_size: once; v_call: TRBV28; d_call: NA; cdr3_aa: CASRQGPDSVIEAFF; cdr3_nt: TGTGCCAGCCGGCAGGGTCCAGACAGTGTTATCGAAGCTTTCTTT
j_call: TRBJ2-2; clone_size: NA; v_call: TRBV7-3; d_call: TRBD2; cdr3_aa: CASSLMAIAGGMGPGELFF; cdr3_nt: TGTGCCAGCAGCTTAATGGCGATAGCGGGGGGCATGGGGCCCGGGGAGCTGTTTTTT